The 28 T cell receptor beta chains in this list originate from one sample, sequenced in a study of control samples from healthy donors and cancer patients. Assay used: immunoSEQ multiplex PCR; TCRdb lists only in-frame clones, some missing. The sample has roughly 100,000 clones, about 92% seen once; the top ten hold less than 2.5%. The specimen sequenced was blood. These receptors came from a woman aged 18-29 years in good health.

The rearrangement links TRBV19 to TRBJ2-5, with TRBD1 as a possible D gene (5 bases). This CDR3 has 13 residues. Germline V lookup: CDR1 LNHDA, CDR2 SQIVND (reference sequence). Trimming removed 6 bases from V and 2 bases from J, with 10 bases in between. This CDR3 is CASSPDSQETQYF. The CDR3 region has the DNA TGTGCCAGTAGCCCCGACAGTCAAGAGACCCAGTACTTC.

The V and J genes are TRBV2 and TRBJ1-1, with D tentatively TRBD1 (5 bases). Trimming removed 5 bases from V and 0 bases from J, with 7 bases in between. CDR3 length: 13 residues. The V gene's germline CDR1 is SNHLY and CDR2 FYNNEI. CDR3: CASSRDLNTEAFF. CDR3 in DNA: TGTGCCAGCAGTCGGGACCTGAACACTGAAGCTTTCTTT. The variable domain in full, completed from reference TRBV2 and TRBJ1-1, reads EPEVTQTPSHQVTQMGQEVILRCVPISNHLYFYWYRQILGQKVEFLVSFYNNEISEKSEIFDDQFSVERPDGSNFTLKIRSTKLEDSAMYFCASSRDLNTEAFFGQGTRLTVV.

DNA of the CDR3: TGTGCCAGTAGTATAGATCGGACGGGCAACTATGGCTACACCTTC. It encodes CASSIDRTGNYGYTF. The chain links TRBV19 to TRBJ1-2, with D unresolved. From germline, CDR1 is LNHDA and CDR2 SQIVND (reference sequence). The V and J ends lost 0 bases and 2 bases respectively, with 10 bases between them. This CDR3 spans 15 amino acids. The variable domain in full, completed from reference TRBV19 and TRBJ1-2, reads DGGITQSPKYLFRKEGQNVTLSCEQNLNHDAMYWYRQDPGQGLRLIYYSQIVNDFQKGDIAEGYSVSREKKESFPLTVTSAQKNPTAFYLCASSIDRTGNYGYTFGSGTRLTVV.

The chain joins TRBV10-3 to TRBJ2-3; 9 bases map to TRBD1. The trim removed 4 bases at V and 0 bases at J, leaving 8 bases unmatched. This CDR3 comprises 17 residues. Germline V gene lookup returns CDR1 ENHRY and CDR2 SYGVKD. The CDR3 DNA is TGTGCCATCAGTGGAGGGACAGGGAACAAAAGCACAGATACGCAGTATTTT. Its protein product is CAISGGTGNKSTDTQYF.

This chain links TRBV28 with TRBJ1-2; no clear D gene. Germline assignment: CDR1 MDHEN and CDR2 SYDVKM. This CDR3 has 15 residues. Trimming stripped 2 bases from V and 4 bases from J, with 14 bases between. Here the CDR3 DNA reads TGTGCCAGCAGTTTAAGGGCCCCAGGCGGCTATGGCTACACCTTC. It specifies CASSLRAPGGYGYTF.

The V gene is TRBV24-1, the J gene TRBJ2-3; unclear D gene. V dropped 4 bases and J dropped 0 bases, with 7 bases sitting between them. Per the germline V gene, CDR1 is KGHDR and CDR2 is SFDVKD. This CDR3 contains 14 residues. The CDR3 here is CATSEYTSTDTQYF. DNA for the CDR3: TGTGCCACCAGTGAATATACTAGCACAGATACGCAGTATTTT.

This clone was recorded only once. The chain carries TRBV2 and TRBJ2-3, with D possibly TRBD2 on 5 matching bases. Deletions cut 5 bases from V and 2 bases from J, with 14 bases between. CDR3 length: 15 amino acids. Germline V CDR1 and CDR2: SNHLY, FYNNEI. CDR3 in DNA: TGTGCCAGCAGTACGGCCGAGCGGATCACAGATACGCAGTATTTT. The encoded protein is CASSTAERITDTQYF.

The gene calls are TRBV12-3 or TRBV12-4 and TRBJ2-7; maybe TRBD1 (5 bases). The germline V and J ends were trimmed by 3 bases and 5 bases, with 11 bases remaining between them. The CDR3 runs 13 residues. CDR3 amino acids: CASSLQGPHEQYF. CDR3 nucleotides: TGTGCCAGCAGTTTGCAGGGCCCCCACGAGCAGTACTTC.

The chain carries TRBV5-1 and TRBJ2-1; D is tentatively TRBD1 or TRBD2 (5 bases each). The CDR3 totals 14 residues. Trimming left V 0 bases short and J 3 bases short, with 7 bases between. The germline V gene has CDR1 SGHRS and CDR2 YFSETQ. CDR3 in amino acids: CASSLVGGYNEQFF. The CDR3 DNA follows: TGCGCCAGCAGCTTGGTTGGGGGCTACAATGAGCAGTTCTTC.

The V and J genes are TRBV3-1 (or the pseudogene TRBV3-2) and TRBJ1-2; 7 bases agree with TRBD1. Germline assignment: CDR1 LGHDT and CDR2 YNNKEL (reference sequence). This CDR3 spans 16 amino acids. The V and J ends lost 6 bases and 4 bases, in that order; junction bases with no gene match: 14. CDR3 loop: CASSLRDSPTSYGYTF. DNA of the CDR3: TGTGCCAGCAGTCTCCGGGACAGCCCGACTTCCTATGGCTACACCTTC.

The chain carries TRBV7-2 and TRBJ2-1, with D unresolved. V was clipped by 3 bases and J by 0 bases, with 6 bases between them. The length of the CDR3 is 14 residues. CDR1 is SGHTA, CDR2 FQGNSA, per germline. Here the CDR3 DNA reads TGTGCCAGCAGCTTTAGAGGCTCCTACAATGAGCAGTTCTTC. Its protein is CASSFRGSYNEQFF. The whole variable domain, filled in from reference TRBV7-2 and TRBJ2-1, reads GAGVSQSPSNKVTEKGKDVELRCDPISGHTALYWYRQSLGQGLEFLIYFQGNSAPDKSGLPSDRFSAERTGGSVSTLTIQRTQQEDSAVYLCASSFRGSYNEQFFGPGTRLTVL.

The rearrangement uses TRBV28 and TRBJ2-7; perhaps TRBD1 as D (6 bases). The CDR3 sequence is 15 residues long. CDR1 and CDR2 (germline): MDHEN, SYDVKM. V dropped 3 bases and J dropped 0 bases, with 12 bases sitting between them. The CDR3 DNA sequence: TGTGCCAGCAGTTTTTGGGGGCCCAGCTCCTACGAGCAGTACTTC. Encoded protein: CASSFWGPSSYEQYF.

The chain combines TRBV4-3 with TRBJ2-5, with D maybe TRBD1 (5 bases). The germline V gene encodes CDR1 LGHNA and CDR2 YSLEER. V lost 0 bases and J lost 5, with 13 bases in between. The CDR3 runs 15 residues. The CDR3 loop is CASSQERTGRETQYF. The DNA for the CDR3 is TGCGCCAGCAGCCAAGAGAGAACAGGACGGGAGACCCAGTACTTC.

V and J are TRBV6-2 or TRBV6-3 and TRBJ2-5; D not certain. This CDR3 is 18 amino acids long. Trimming removed 2 bases from V and 5 bases from J, with 24 bases in between. Germline V CDR1 and CDR2: MNHEY, SVGEGT. The CDR3 nucleotides read TGTGCCAGCAGTTACCCCAGCCACCCCTACGATGTCTTGGAGACCCAGTACTTC. Protein: CASSYPSHPYDVLETQYF.

This chain uses TRBV5-6 with TRBJ1-4; no definite D call. Trimming took off 4 bases at V and 7 bases at J, with 14 bases between the two ends. The CDR3 is 14 amino acids. Looked up from germline, CDR1 is SGHDT and CDR2 is YYEEEE. The CDR3 coding sequence is TGTGCCAGCAGCGGTTGGAGGGCGGGTGAAAAACTGTTTTTT. Translation gives CASSGWRAGEKLFF.

The chain uses TRBV10-2 and TRBJ2-7; weak D call: TRBD2 (6 bases). The CDR3 sequence is 16 residues long. Germline V gives CDR1 WSHSY, CDR2 SAAADI. Trimming left V 3 bases short and J 5 bases short, with 20 bases between. The CDR3 spells CASSEESGTLKNEQYF. DNA of the CDR3: TGCGCCAGCAGTGAAGAGTCCGGGACTTTAAAGAACGAGCAGTACTTC.

The chain joins TRBV12-3 or TRBV12-4 to TRBJ2-5; D remains unclear. The CDR3 loop spans 12 amino acids. Trimming shortened V by 5 bases and J by 0 bases, and 4 bases separated the two germline ends. DNA for the CDR3: TGTGCCAGCAGTCGGTACCAAGAGACCCAGTACTTC. This gives the protein CASSRYQETQYF.

V gene TRBV4-2 combines with J gene TRBJ2-7, with D uncertain. The V end was cut by 1 base, the J end by 7 bases, with 14 bases between. Germline assignment: CDR1 LGHNA and CDR2 YNFKEQ. There are 14 residues in the CDR3. Written as DNA, the CDR3 is TGTGCCAGCAGCCAAGGGACGGAGCTTCCGGAGCAGTACTTC. It is translated as CASSQGTELPEQYF.

The rearrangement uses TRBV7-8 and TRBJ1-5; D possibly corresponds to TRBD1 (6 bases). The CDR3 runs to 15 residues. Germline V CDR1 and CDR2: SGHVS, FQNEAQ. Trimming cost V 1 base and J 7 bases, with 14 bases left between them. CDR3 in DNA: TGTGCCAGCAGCTTAGTGCCAGGGGAAGGCCAGCCCCAGCATTTT. As protein: CASSLVPGEGQPQHF. The variable domain in full, with the rest retrieved from reference TRBV7-8 and TRBJ1-5, is GAGVSQSPRYKVAKRGQDVALRCDPISGHVSLFWYQQALGQGPEFLTYFQNEAQLDKSGLPSDRFFAERPEGSVSTLKIQRTQQEDSAVYLCASSLVPGEGQPQHFGDGTRLSIL.

This chain uses TRBV9 with TRBJ1-2; D is unclear. Germline loops: CDR1 SGDLS, CDR2 YYNGEE. CDR3 length equals 14 residues. Trimming took off 0 bases at V and 2 bases at J, with 8 bases between the two ends. CDR3 bases: TGTGCCAGCAGCGTAGCACGGAAGAACTATGGCTACACCTTC. This codes for CASSVARKNYGYTF.

This chain connects TRBV5-1 to TRBJ2-3; D ambiguous. Germline V CDR1 and CDR2: SGHRS, YFSETQ. With 6 bases removed from V and 3 bases from J, the gap between germline ends came to 11 bases. The CDR3 length is 13 residues. The CDR3 nucleotides are TGCGCCAGCACCCACCTCCTGACAGATACGCAGTATTTT. This codes for CASTHLLTDTQYF.

This chain's CDR3 is CASSYGTGFSNQPQHF. CDR3 DNA sequence: TGTGCCAGCAGCTACGGGACGGGATTTAGCAATCAGCCCCAGCATTTT. The chain joins TRBV7-2 to TRBJ1-5; D possibly corresponds to TRBD1 (5 bases). V was shortened by 4 bases and J by 0 bases, with 13 bases between the two germline ends. The CDR3 covers 16 residues. Germline CDR1 SGHTA, CDR2 FQGNSA.

The chain couples TRBV25-1 to TRBJ2-7, with D hard to call. Germline CDR1 MGHDK, CDR2 SYGVNS. Trimming removed 2 bases from V and 1 base from J, with 12 bases in between. CDR3 size: 15 residues. The CDR3 protein is CASSEAQDRSYEQYF. CDR3 bases: TGTGCCAGCAGTGAAGCGCAGGACCGATCCTACGAGCAGTACTTC.

The chain is built from TRBV12-5 and TRBJ2-7; D is undetermined. The CDR3 totals 13 residues. Germline-derived CDR1 and CDR2 are LGHNT and FRNRAP. Trimming pared 6 bases from V and 0 bases from J, leaving 9 bases between. The CDR3 loop reads CASGGGSSYEQYF. CDR3 DNA: TGTGCTAGTGGGGGCGGTAGCTCCTACGAGCAGTACTTC.

This rearrangement joins TRBV9 to TRBJ1-2; no clear D. V was clipped by 0 bases and J by 4 bases, with 7 bases between them. Germline loops: CDR1 SGDLS, CDR2 YYNGEE. This CDR3 region has 13 residues. The CDR3 region has the DNA TGTGCCAGCAGCGTAGGAGGCCCCTATGGCTACACCTTC. Its protein is CASSVGGPYGYTF.

V gene TRBV4-3 combines with J gene TRBJ2-7; tentatively, D is TRBD1 (6 bases). The V gene lost 0 bases and the J gene lost 4 bases, with 16 bases spanning the gap. Per germline, CDR1 LGHNA and CDR2 YSLEER. The CDR3 is made up of 16 amino acids. The CDR3 loop reads CASSQDPGNRVYEQYF. CDR3 DNA sequence: TGCGCCAGCAGCCAAGATCCCGGAAACAGGGTATACGAGCAGTACTTC.

V gene TRBV5-1 combines with J gene TRBJ1-2, with TRBD1 identical over 11 bases. With 3 bases clipped from V and 5 bases from J, the junction kept 9 bases outside the gene matches. The CDR3 covers 16 residues. Germline V gives CDR1 SGHRS, CDR2 YFSETQ. CDR3 in amino acids: CASSWAGTGGNYGYTF. The CDR3 DNA sequence: TGCGCCAGCAGCTGGGCCGGGACAGGGGGGAATTATGGCTACACCTTC.

This chain connects TRBV2 to TRBJ1-5; D remains ambiguous. V was cut by 8 bases and J by 1 base, with 12 bases left in between. Per the germline V gene, CDR1 is SNHLY and CDR2 is FYNNEI. There are 14 residues in the CDR3. CDR3 protein: CASALDGSNQPQHF. The CDR3 nucleotides are TGTGCCAGCGCGCTGGACGGAAGCAATCAGCCCCAGCATTTT.